This TCR beta chain was recorded in a study of neurological immune-mediated disorders. The V gene's germline CDR1 is MDHEN and CDR2 SYDVKM. The V gene lost 6 bases and the J gene lost 1 base, with 6 bases spanning the gap. This CDR3 spans 12 amino acids. In this sample, this clonotype turned up many times. TCRdb re-analysed the 5' RACE reads in MiXCR, keeping a single row per CDR3 protein. The data hold under 100,000 distinct CDR3 sequences, with about 12% observed a single time. Time point meaning: longitudinal time-point 2. V gene TRBV28 combines with J gene TRBJ1-1; D remains unclear. This receptor was taken from a female donor with HTLV-1-associated myelopathy (HAM/TSP). The specimen sequenced was PBMCs. The CDR3 reads CASRGRNTEAFF. The CDR3 DNA reads as TGTGCCAGCAGGGGGAGGAACACTGAAGCTTTCTTT.